The source of this TCR beta chain is a study of cytomegalovirus exposure and HLA in healthy donors. Primers included in the PCR were 60 Vbeta and 13 Jbeta primers. The data were produced by immunoSEQ multiplex PCR, yet TCRdb's version contains in-frame clones alone and is incomplete. The sample contains about 160,000 clones, about 80% of which appear only once. Deletions cut 5 bases from V and 4 bases from J, with 12 bases between. Germline CDR1 reads SQVTM; CDR2 reads ANQGSEA. The CDR3 consists of 12 residues. The origin of this receptor is a man aged 35-49 years in good health and CMV-seronegative. V is TRBV29-1 and J is TRBJ2-7; D is possibly TRBD2 (6 bases). What was sequenced was PBMCs. CDR3 sequence (DNA): TGCAGCGTTACGGGACTGCTATACGAGCAGTACTTC. It is translated as CSVTGLLYEQYF.